The T cell receptor (beta chain) described here comes from a study of blood T cell repertoires in COVID-19. On the study more broadly: Researchers got acute and convalescent COVID-19 samples from the United States, Italy and Spain. The analysed material was cDNA or gDNA that came from T cells, B-cell-depleted T cells, or PBMCs.

Profiled with immunoSEQ multiplex PCR; TCRdb holds only in-frame clones, not every one. This sample carries roughly 180,000 clones, about 91% of them seen once, and the ten largest clones take 4% to 5%. The CDR3 has 14 residues. The germline CDR1 and CDR2 sequences are SNHLY and FYNNEI. V was clipped by 6 bases and J by 10 bases, with 21 bases between them. The chain uses TRBV2 and TRBJ1-1, with D tentatively TRBD1 (5 bases). The clonotype comes from a woman aged 25 to 39 with acute or convalescent COVID-19. The sequenced sample was peripheral blood. The DNA for the CDR3 is TGTGCCAGCAGCCCCATTGCGGCGGAACAGGCAGCTTTCTTT. It is translated as CASSPIAAEQAAFF.